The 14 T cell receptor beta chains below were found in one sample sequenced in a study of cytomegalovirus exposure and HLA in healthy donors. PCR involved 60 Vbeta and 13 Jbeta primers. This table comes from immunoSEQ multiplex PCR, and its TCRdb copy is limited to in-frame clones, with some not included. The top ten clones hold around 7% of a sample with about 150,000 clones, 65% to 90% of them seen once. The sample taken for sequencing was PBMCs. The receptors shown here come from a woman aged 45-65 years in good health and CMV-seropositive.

CDR3 loop: CATSRMSLRTGGNIQYF. CDR3 nucleotides: TGTGCCACCAGCCGTATGAGCCTTCGGACAGGGGGAAACATTCAGTACTTC. The chain recombines TRBV15 with TRBJ2-4, with TRBD1 matching over 10 bases. The CDR3 length is 17 residues. The germline V gene encodes CDR1 LNHNV and CDR2 YYDKDF (reference sequence). Germline trimming cut 5 bases from V and 6 bases from J; bases unmatched to any gene: 13.

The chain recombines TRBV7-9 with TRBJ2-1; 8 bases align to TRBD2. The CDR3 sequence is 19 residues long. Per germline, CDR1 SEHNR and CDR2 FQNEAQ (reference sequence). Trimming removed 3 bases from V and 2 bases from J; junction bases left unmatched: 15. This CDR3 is CASSLGSGGARTTYNEQFF. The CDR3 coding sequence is TGTGCCAGCAGCTTGGGCTCGGGGGGGGCTCGCACAACCTACAATGAGCAGTTCTTC. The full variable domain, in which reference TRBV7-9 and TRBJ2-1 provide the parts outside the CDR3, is DTGVSQNPRHKITKRGQNVTFRCDPISEHNRLYWYRQTLGQGPEFLTYFQNEAQLEKSRLLSDRFSAERPKGSFSTLEIQRTEQGDSAMYLCASSLGSGGARTTYNEQFFGPGTRLTVL.

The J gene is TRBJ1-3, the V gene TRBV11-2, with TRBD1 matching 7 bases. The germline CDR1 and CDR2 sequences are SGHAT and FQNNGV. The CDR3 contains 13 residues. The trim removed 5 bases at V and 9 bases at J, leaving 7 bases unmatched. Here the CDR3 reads CASSKTGTGTIYF. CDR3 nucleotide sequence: TGTGCCAGCAGCAAGACAGGGACCGGCACCATATATTTT.

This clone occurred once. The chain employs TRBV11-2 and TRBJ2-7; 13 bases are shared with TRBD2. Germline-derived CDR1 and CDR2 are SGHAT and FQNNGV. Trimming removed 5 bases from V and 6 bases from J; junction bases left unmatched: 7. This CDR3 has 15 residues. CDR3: CASSLLGLAGSEQYF. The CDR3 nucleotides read TGTGCCAGCAGCCTATTGGGACTAGCGGGGAGCGAGCAGTACTTC.

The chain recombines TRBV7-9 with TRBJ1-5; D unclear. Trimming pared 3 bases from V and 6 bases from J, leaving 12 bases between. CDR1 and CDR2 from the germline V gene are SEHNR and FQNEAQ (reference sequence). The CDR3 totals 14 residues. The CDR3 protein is CASSFGEGGQPQHF. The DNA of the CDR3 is TGTGCCAGCAGCTTTGGGGAGGGCGGTCAGCCCCAGCATTTT.

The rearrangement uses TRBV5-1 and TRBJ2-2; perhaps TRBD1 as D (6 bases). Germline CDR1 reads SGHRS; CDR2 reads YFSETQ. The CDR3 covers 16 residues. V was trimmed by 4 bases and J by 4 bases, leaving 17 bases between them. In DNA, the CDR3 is TGCGCCAGCAGCCTGGACAGAGTCTCGTTCACCGGGGAGCTGTTTTTT. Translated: CASSLDRVSFTGELFF.

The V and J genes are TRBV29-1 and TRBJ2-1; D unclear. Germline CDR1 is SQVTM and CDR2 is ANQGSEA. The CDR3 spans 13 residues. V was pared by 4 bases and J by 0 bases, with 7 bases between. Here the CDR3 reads CSVASSSYNEQFF. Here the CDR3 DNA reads TGCAGCGTTGCTTCTAGCTCCTACAATGAGCAGTTCTTC.

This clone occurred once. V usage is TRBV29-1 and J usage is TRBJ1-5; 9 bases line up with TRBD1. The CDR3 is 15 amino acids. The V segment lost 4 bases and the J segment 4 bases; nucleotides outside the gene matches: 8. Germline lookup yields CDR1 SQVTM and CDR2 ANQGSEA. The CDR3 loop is CSVAARTGVNQPQHF. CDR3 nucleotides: TGCAGCGTTGCGGCCCGGACAGGGGTTAATCAGCCCCAGCATTTT.

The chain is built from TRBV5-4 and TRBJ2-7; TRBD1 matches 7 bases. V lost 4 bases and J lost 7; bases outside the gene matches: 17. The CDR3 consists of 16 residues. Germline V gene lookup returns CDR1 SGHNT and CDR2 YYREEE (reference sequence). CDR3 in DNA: TGTGCCAGCAGCACCCTCCGACAGGGCCGCCCTTGGGAGCAGTACTTC. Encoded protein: CASSTLRQGRPWEQYF. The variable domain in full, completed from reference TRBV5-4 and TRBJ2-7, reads ETGVTQSPTHLIKTRGQQVTLRCSSQSGHNTVSWYQQALGQGPQFIFQYYREEENGRGNFPPRFSGLQFPNYSSELNVNALELDDSALYLCASSTLRQGRPWEQYFGPGTRLTVT.

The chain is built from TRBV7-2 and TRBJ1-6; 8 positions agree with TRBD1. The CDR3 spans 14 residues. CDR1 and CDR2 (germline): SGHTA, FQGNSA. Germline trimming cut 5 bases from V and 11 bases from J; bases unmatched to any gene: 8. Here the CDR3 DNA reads TGTGCCAGCAGCGGACAGGGCAGAGAGACACCCCTCCACTTT. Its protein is CASSGQGRETPLHF.

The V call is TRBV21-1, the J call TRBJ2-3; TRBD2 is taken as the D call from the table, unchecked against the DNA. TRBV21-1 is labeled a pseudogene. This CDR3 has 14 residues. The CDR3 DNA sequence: TGTGCCAGCAGCAATTGGCGCGGGGGGGATACGCAGTATTTT. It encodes CASSNWRGGDTQYF.

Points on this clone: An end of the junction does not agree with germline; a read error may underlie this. The CDR3 sequence: CASSRLAVDYGCTF. The CDR3 bases are TGTGCCAGCAGCCGCTTAGCGGTGGACTATGGCTGCACCTTC. The J gene is TRBJ1-2, the V gene TRBV7-9; D unclear. This CDR3 region has 14 residues. The germline CDR1 and CDR2 sequences are SEHNR and FQNEAQ (reference sequence).

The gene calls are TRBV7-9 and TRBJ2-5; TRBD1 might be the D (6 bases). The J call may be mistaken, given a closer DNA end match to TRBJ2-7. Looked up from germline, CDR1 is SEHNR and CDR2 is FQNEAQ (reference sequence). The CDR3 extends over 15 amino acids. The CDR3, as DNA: TGTGCCAGCAGCCAGGGGCCCGTTCGCTCCTACGAGCAGTACTTC. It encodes CASSQGPVRSYEQYF.

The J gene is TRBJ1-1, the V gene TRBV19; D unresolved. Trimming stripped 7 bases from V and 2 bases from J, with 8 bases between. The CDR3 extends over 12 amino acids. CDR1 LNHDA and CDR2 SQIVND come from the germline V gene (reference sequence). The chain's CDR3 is CASTGRNTEAFF. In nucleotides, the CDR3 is TGTGCCAGTACGGGGAGAAACACTGAAGCTTTCTTT.